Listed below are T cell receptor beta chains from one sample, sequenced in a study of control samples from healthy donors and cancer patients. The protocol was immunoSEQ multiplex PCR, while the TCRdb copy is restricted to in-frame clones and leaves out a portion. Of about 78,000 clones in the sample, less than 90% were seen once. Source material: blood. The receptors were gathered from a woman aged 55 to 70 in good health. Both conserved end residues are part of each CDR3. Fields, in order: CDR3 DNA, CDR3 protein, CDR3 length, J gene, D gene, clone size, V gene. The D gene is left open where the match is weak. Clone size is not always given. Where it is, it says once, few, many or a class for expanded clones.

cdr3_nt: TGCGCCAGCAGCCTCGGACAGGGTCAGACAGATACGCAGTATTTT; cdr3_aa: CASSLGQGQTDTQYF; cdr3_length: 15; j_call: TRBJ2-3; d_call: TRBD1; clone_size: .; v_call: TRBV5-1
cdr3_nt: TGTGCCAGCAGCCACGGGACAGGGTCTTATAACTATGGCTACACCTTC; cdr3_aa: CASSHGTGSYNYGYTF; cdr3_length: 16; j_call: TRBJ1-2; d_call: TRBD1; clone_size: .; v_call: TRBV3-1/TRBV3-2
cdr3_nt: TGTGCCAGCAGTACTAGCGGGGTCACAGATACGCAGTATTTT; cdr3_aa: CASSTSGVTDTQYF; cdr3_length: 14; j_call: TRBJ2-3; d_call: TRBD2; clone_size: .; v_call: TRBV6-4
cdr3_nt: TGCGCCAGCAGCTTGGAGCCAGCGGGGGCCCAAGAGACCCAGTACTTC; cdr3_aa: CASSLEPAGAQETQYF; cdr3_length: 16; j_call: TRBJ2-5; d_call: TRBD2; clone_size: .; v_call: TRBV5-1
cdr3_nt: TGTGCTAGTGGCCGAAAGCGGGAGCGGCCTCGGTCCTACAATGAGCAGTTCTTC; cdr3_aa: CASGRKRERPRSYNEQFF; cdr3_length: 18; j_call: TRBJ2-1; d_call: TRBD2; clone_size: .; v_call: TRBV12-5
cdr3_nt: TGTGCCAGTAGTATGGGTACGCGGTATGGCTACACCTTC; cdr3_aa: CASSMGTRYGYTF; cdr3_length: 13; j_call: TRBJ1-2; d_call: .; clone_size: .; v_call: TRBV19
cdr3_nt: TGTGCCAGCAGTTTCCTGCGGGACAGTCCCTACGAGCAGTACTTC; cdr3_aa: CASSFLRDSPYEQYF; cdr3_length: 15; j_call: TRBJ2-7; d_call: .; clone_size: .; v_call: TRBV27
cdr3_nt: TGTGCCACCAGCGGGGGGTTTGGCACAGATACGCAGTATTTT; cdr3_aa: CATSGGFGTDTQYF; cdr3_length: 14; j_call: TRBJ2-3; d_call: TRBD2; clone_size: .; v_call: TRBV24-1
cdr3_nt: TGTGCCAGCAGCCTGGACAGGGACCTCTATGGCTACACCTTC; cdr3_aa: CASSLDRDLYGYTF; cdr3_length: 14; j_call: TRBJ1-2; d_call: TRBD1; clone_size: .; v_call: TRBV2
cdr3_nt: TGTGCCAGCTCACCTTTAGCGGGAGGGATCTACGAGCAGTACTTC; cdr3_aa: CASSPLAGGIYEQYF; cdr3_length: 15; j_call: TRBJ2-7; d_call: TRBD2; clone_size: .; v_call: TRBV18
cdr3_nt: TGCGCCAGCAGTCCTGACAGGGGGTGGGGAAACGGCGGGGAGCTGTTTTTT; cdr3_aa: CASSPDRGWGNGGELFF; cdr3_length: 17; j_call: TRBJ2-2; d_call: TRBD1; clone_size: few; v_call: TRBV10-2
cdr3_nt: TGTGCCAGCAGGCCAAACCGGGACCGATATAGCACAGATACGCAGTATTTT; cdr3_aa: CASRPNRDRYSTDTQYF; cdr3_length: 17; j_call: TRBJ2-3; d_call: .; clone_size: .; v_call: TRBV27
cdr3_nt: TGCGCCAGCAGCTGGCAGGGCACTAATGAAAAACTGTTTTTT; cdr3_aa: CASSWQGTNEKLFF; cdr3_length: 14; j_call: TRBJ1-4; d_call: .; clone_size: .; v_call: TRBV5-1
cdr3_nt: TGTGCCAGCAGCTTGCATAGGGGGAACGAGCAGTACTTC; cdr3_aa: CASSLHRGNEQYF; cdr3_length: 13; j_call: TRBJ2-7; d_call: .; clone_size: .; v_call: TRBV5-6
cdr3_nt: TGTGCCAGCAGTAATGGGAGGCGAGGCACCGGGGAGCTGTTTTTT; cdr3_aa: CASSNGRRGTGELFF; cdr3_length: 15; j_call: TRBJ2-2; d_call: .; clone_size: .; v_call: TRBV28
cdr3_nt: TGCGCCAGCAGCCAACCGGGACAGCCTTACGAGCAGTACTTC; cdr3_aa: CASSQPGQPYEQYF; cdr3_length: 14; j_call: TRBJ2-7; d_call: TRBD1; clone_size: .; v_call: TRBV4-1
cdr3_nt: TGCGCCAGCAGCCCCGGACCGACAGGGGTGAACACTGAAGCTTTCTTT; cdr3_aa: CASSPGPTGVNTEAFF; cdr3_length: 16; j_call: TRBJ1-1; d_call: TRBD1; clone_size: .; v_call: TRBV5-1
cdr3_nt: TGTGCCGCGGGTGGGACTAGCGGGATTCCCGCGTACAATGAGCAGTTCTTC; cdr3_aa: CAAGGTSGIPAYNEQFF; cdr3_length: 17; j_call: TRBJ2-1; d_call: TRBD2; clone_size: .; v_call: TRBV19
cdr3_nt: TGTGCCTGGACAGAAAGGAACACTGAAGCTTTCTTT; cdr3_aa: CAWTERNTEAFF; cdr3_length: 12; j_call: TRBJ1-1; d_call: .; clone_size: .; v_call: TRBV30
cdr3_nt: TGTGCCAGCAGCCCAGCTGGCGGGGCAGCTAGCACAGATACGCAGTATTTT; cdr3_aa: CASSPAGGAASTDTQYF; cdr3_length: 17; j_call: TRBJ2-3; d_call: .; clone_size: .; v_call: TRBV28
cdr3_nt: TGTGCCAGCAACTCAGGCGAGGGATGGCTGGTCTACAATGAGCAGTTCTTC; cdr3_aa: CASNSGEGWLVYNEQFF; cdr3_length: 17; j_call: TRBJ2-1; d_call: .; clone_size: .; v_call: TRBV28
cdr3_nt: TGTGCCAGCAGCCCGAATCTTTTAGAGACCCAGTACTTC; cdr3_aa: CASSPNLLETQYF; cdr3_length: 13; j_call: TRBJ2-5; d_call: .; clone_size: .; v_call: TRBV7-3
cdr3_nt: TGTGCCAGCAGTTTTTCCAATGAGCAGTTCTTC; cdr3_aa: CASSFSNEQFF; cdr3_length: 11; j_call: TRBJ2-1; d_call: .; clone_size: .; v_call: TRBV12-3/TRBV12-4
cdr3_nt: TGTGCCAGTAGTATCCCCGGGAGCTCCTACAATGAGCAGTTCTTC; cdr3_aa: CASSIPGSSYNEQFF; cdr3_length: 15; j_call: TRBJ2-1; d_call: .; clone_size: few; v_call: TRBV19
cdr3_nt: TGTGCCAGCAGTGACAAGAGCACAGATACGCAGTATTTT; cdr3_aa: CASSDKSTDTQYF; cdr3_length: 13; j_call: TRBJ2-3; d_call: .; clone_size: .; v_call: TRBV6-4
cdr3_nt: TGCAGCGGTAGACCCCCCGGAGAGACCCAGTACTTC; cdr3_aa: CSGRPPGETQYF; cdr3_length: 12; j_call: TRBJ2-5; d_call: .; clone_size: .; v_call: TRBV29-1
cdr3_nt: TGTGCCAGCAGCTTATCCACAGATACGCAGTATTTT; cdr3_aa: CASSLSTDTQYF; cdr3_length: 12; j_call: TRBJ2-3; d_call: .; clone_size: .; v_call: TRBV7-9
cdr3_nt: TGTGCCAGCAGCTTAGGACTCCCCAATGAGCAGTTCTTC; cdr3_aa: CASSLGLPNEQFF; cdr3_length: 13; j_call: TRBJ2-1; d_call: .; clone_size: .; v_call: TRBV11-2
cdr3_nt: TGTGCCACCAGCAGAGCCGTTGCTAGCGGGACTAGCACAGATACGCAGTATTTT; cdr3_aa: CATSRAVASGTSTDTQYF; cdr3_length: 18; j_call: TRBJ2-3; d_call: TRBD2; clone_size: .; v_call: TRBV15
cdr3_nt: TGCGCCAGCAGCCATGCATACTATATCCTAAGCACAGATACGCAGTATTTT; cdr3_aa: CASSHAYYILSTDTQYF; cdr3_length: 17; j_call: TRBJ2-3; d_call: .; clone_size: .; v_call: TRBV4-3
cdr3_nt: TGTGCCACCAGTGATAGAAGGGAATTCGGAAACACCATATATTTT; cdr3_aa: CATSDRREFGNTIYF; cdr3_length: 15; j_call: TRBJ1-3; d_call: .; clone_size: few; v_call: TRBV24-1
cdr3_nt: TGTGCCAGCAGCTTATTGGGTGGGGGCGCTGGTTATGGCTACACCTTC; cdr3_aa: CASSLLGGGAGYGYTF; cdr3_length: 16; j_call: TRBJ1-2; d_call: .; clone_size: .; v_call: TRBV7-9
cdr3_nt: TGTGCCAGCAGCCTCCTGGGCCAGGGAGCAGATACGCAGTATTTT; cdr3_aa: CASSLLGQGADTQYF; cdr3_length: 15; j_call: TRBJ2-3; d_call: .; clone_size: .; v_call: TRBV7-2
cdr3_nt: TGCAGCGTGTCACAGGGGTCCCAAGAGACCCAGTACTTC; cdr3_aa: CSVSQGSQETQYF; cdr3_length: 13; j_call: TRBJ2-5; d_call: TRBD1; clone_size: .; v_call: TRBV29-1
cdr3_nt: TGCGCCAGCAGCCAAGCCCGGGGCGAGCAGTACTTC; cdr3_aa: CASSQARGEQYF; cdr3_length: 12; j_call: TRBJ2-7; d_call: .; clone_size: once; v_call: TRBV4-3
cdr3_nt: TGTGCCAGCAGTGAAGTAATATCTAATGAAAAACTGTTTTTT; cdr3_aa: CASSEVISNEKLFF; cdr3_length: 14; j_call: TRBJ1-4; d_call: .; clone_size: .; v_call: TRBV2
cdr3_nt: TGTGCCAGTAGTATAGATCGGATGGGGATTCAGCCCCAGCATTTT; cdr3_aa: CASSIDRMGIQPQHF; cdr3_length: 15; j_call: TRBJ1-5; d_call: .; clone_size: .; v_call: TRBV19
cdr3_nt: TGCGCCAGCAGCTACCAAACAGGGAAAGAGACCCAGTACTTC; cdr3_aa: CASSYQTGKETQYF; cdr3_length: 14; j_call: TRBJ2-5; d_call: .; clone_size: .; v_call: TRBV5-1
cdr3_nt: TGTGCCAGTAGTATAGACCCAGGGGCGTCGAGGGAGACCCAGTACTTC; cdr3_aa: CASSIDPGASRETQYF; cdr3_length: 16; j_call: TRBJ2-5; d_call: .; clone_size: .; v_call: TRBV19
cdr3_nt: TGCGCCAGCAGCGGACAGGGATATGGCTACACCTTC; cdr3_aa: CASSGQGYGYTF; cdr3_length: 12; j_call: TRBJ1-2; d_call: TRBD1; clone_size: .; v_call: TRBV4-1
cdr3_nt: TGCGCCAGCAGCTTTGGACAGAACTATGGCTACACCTTC; cdr3_aa: CASSFGQNYGYTF; cdr3_length: 13; j_call: TRBJ1-2; d_call: .; clone_size: .; v_call: TRBV5-1
cdr3_nt: TGTGCCAGCAGCTTGGACACGCGATACGAGCAGTACTTC; cdr3_aa: CASSLDTRYEQYF; cdr3_length: 13; j_call: TRBJ2-7; d_call: .; clone_size: .; v_call: TRBV6-6
cdr3_nt: TGTGCCAGCAGTTACCTTAGGTCTAGCGGGAGGGGAAATGAGCAGTTCTTC; cdr3_aa: CASSYLRSSGRGNEQFF; cdr3_length: 17; j_call: TRBJ2-1; d_call: TRBD2; clone_size: few; v_call: TRBV6-2/TRBV6-3
cdr3_nt: TGTGCCACCCCGATGACAGGTAATAACTATGGCTACACCTTC; cdr3_aa: CATPMTGNNYGYTF; cdr3_length: 14; j_call: TRBJ1-2; d_call: .; clone_size: .; v_call: TRBV24-1
cdr3_nt: TGTGCCAGCAGCCAAGCGCGGGACAGGGGGATGAATACGCAGTATTTT; cdr3_aa: CASSQARDRGMNTQYF; cdr3_length: 16; j_call: TRBJ2-3; d_call: TRBD1; clone_size: .; v_call: TRBV4-2
cdr3_nt: TGTGCCAGCTCACCATCCGTCGGGGTTTTCTACGAGCAGTACTTC; cdr3_aa: CASSPSVGVFYEQYF; cdr3_length: 15; j_call: TRBJ2-7; d_call: .; clone_size: once; v_call: TRBV18
cdr3_nt: TGTGCCAGAAGCCTAACGACAAGGAAGTGTGGCTACACCTTC; cdr3_aa: CARSLTTRKCGYTF; cdr3_length: 14; j_call: TRBJ1-2; d_call: .; clone_size: .; v_call: TRBV5-3
cdr3_nt: TGTGCCATCAGTGAAACGGTGAGGGGCTATGGCTACACCTTC; cdr3_aa: CAISETVRGYGYTF; cdr3_length: 14; j_call: TRBJ1-2; d_call: .; clone_size: .; v_call: TRBV10-3
cdr3_nt: TGTGCCAGCAGCCTTCCGACCGGCTCTTATGGCTACACCTTC; cdr3_aa: CASSLPTGSYGYTF; cdr3_length: 14; j_call: TRBJ1-2; d_call: .; clone_size: .; v_call: TRBV7-9